The sample holds a few counts of the clone carrying this TCR beta chain. The sample comes from a study of human T cells and chemical hapten exposure. Study-wide background: Skin on the upper inner arm, 2 cm by 2 cm in size, was sensitized with 2% DPC.

Time point of the sample: patch test 1, 2 weeks after DPC sensitization. Sample treatment: therapeutic diphenylcyclopropenone sensitization with weekly scalp DPC. The authors' total RNA extraction used unfractionated whole blood. Germline loops: CDR1 ENHRY, CDR2 SYGVKD. With 4 bases removed from V and 0 bases from J, the gap between germline ends came to 9 bases. This CDR3 region has 14 residues. From the RACE reads, TCRdb called clonotypes with MiXCR, one entry per CDR3 protein. The sample consists of 100,000 or so distinct CDR3 sequences, roughly 9.6% of them appearing once. This TCR came from a woman in her 40s with alopecia areata. Some clones in this sample may be carry-over from other donors' samples. The sample here was whole blood, taken in connection with sensitization to the hapten diphenylcyclopropenone (DPC). The rearrangement joins TRBV10-3 to TRBJ1-1; a possible D gene is TRBD1 (6 bases). Written as DNA, the CDR3 is TGTGCCATCAGTGGACAGGTGATGAACACTGAAGCTTTCTTT. Its protein is CAISGQVMNTEAFF.